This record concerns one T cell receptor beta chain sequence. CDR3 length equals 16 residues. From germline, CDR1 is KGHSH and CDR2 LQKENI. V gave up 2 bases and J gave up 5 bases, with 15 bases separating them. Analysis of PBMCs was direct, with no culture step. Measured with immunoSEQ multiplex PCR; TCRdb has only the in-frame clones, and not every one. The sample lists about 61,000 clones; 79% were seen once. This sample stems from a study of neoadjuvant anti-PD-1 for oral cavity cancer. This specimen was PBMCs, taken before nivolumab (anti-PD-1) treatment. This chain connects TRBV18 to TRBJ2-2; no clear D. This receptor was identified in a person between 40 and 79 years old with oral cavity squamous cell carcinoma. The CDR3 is CASSPSAQWVTGELFF. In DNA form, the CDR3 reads TGTGCCAGCTCACCAAGCGCCCAATGGGTGACCGGGGAGCTGTTTTTT. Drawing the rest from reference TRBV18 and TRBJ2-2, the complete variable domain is NAGVMQNPRHLVRRRGQEARLRCSPMKGHSHVYWYRQLPEEGLKFMVYLQKENIIDESGMPKERFSAEFPKEGPSILRIQQVVRGDSAAYFCASSPSAQWVTGELFFGEGSRLTVL.